The entry that follows covers one TCR beta chain sequence. Its antigen is not known. This may stem from a read error, because a much larger clone lies one nucleotide away. TCRdb reanalysed the PCR reads using MiXCR and keeps one entry per CDR3 protein. The profile covers around 480,000 distinct CDR3 sequences, with roughly 24% appearing a single time and under 0.8% taken by the ten largest. Naive CD8 T cells were FACS-sorted by CD8+CD4-CCR7+CD45RA+ markers. The sample comes from a study of molecular identifiers for immune sequencing clone quantification. Looking at the study overall: Four of five RNA aliquots from approximately 22,000 or 94,000 naive CD8 T cells were sequenced.

CDR3 length: 16 residues. Germline V gene lookup returns CDR1 PRHDT and CDR2 FYEKMQ (reference sequence). V lost 8 bases to trimming and J lost 3 bases, with 19 bases between them. Points from the study as a whole: Clones that had above 20 RNA copies took up over 99% of effector molecules but under 1% in naive cells.

V gene TRBV13 combines with J gene TRBJ1-4, with D unclear. This clonotype originated in a human donor in good health. Some libraries in this study had Jurkat cell RNA spiked in. Source material: naive CD8+ T cells from blood, with Jurkat cell RNA spiked in. Noted subset: FACS-sorted CD8+CD4-CCR7+CD45RA+ naive T cells. CDR3 DNA sequence: TGTGCCAGCTGCAACCGGCTTTCTGCGTCTAATGAAAAACTGTTTTTT. Its protein is CASCNRLSASNEKLFF.